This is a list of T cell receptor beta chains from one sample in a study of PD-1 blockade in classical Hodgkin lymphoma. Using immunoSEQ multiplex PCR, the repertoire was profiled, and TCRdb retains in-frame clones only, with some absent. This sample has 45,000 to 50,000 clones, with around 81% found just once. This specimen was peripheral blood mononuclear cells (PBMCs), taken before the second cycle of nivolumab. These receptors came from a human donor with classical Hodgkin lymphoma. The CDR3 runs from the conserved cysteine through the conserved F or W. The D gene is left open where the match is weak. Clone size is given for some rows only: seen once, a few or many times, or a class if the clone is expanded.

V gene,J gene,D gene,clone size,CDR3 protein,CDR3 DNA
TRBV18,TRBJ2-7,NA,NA,CASSPPRGSYEQYF,TGTGCCAGCTCACCACCGAGAGGGAGCTACGAGCAGTACTTC
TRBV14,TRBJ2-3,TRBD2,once,CASSQGLSGGTDTQYF,TGTGCCAGCAGCCAAGGGCTGAGCGGGGGCACAGATACGCAGTATTTT
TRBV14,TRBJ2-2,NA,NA,CASSQDWDALNTGELFF,TGTGCCAGCAGCCAAGACTGGGACGCCCTGAACACCGGGGAGCTGTTTTTT
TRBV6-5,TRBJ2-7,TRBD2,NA,CASSSRRGTYEQYF,TGTGCCAGCAGCTCCCGGCGGGGGACCTACGAGCAGTACTTC
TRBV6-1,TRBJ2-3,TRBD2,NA,CASSERVTSLGGGSTDTQYF,TGTGCCAGCAGTGAAAGGGTGACTAGCTTGGGGGGAGGCAGCACAGATACGCAGTATTTT
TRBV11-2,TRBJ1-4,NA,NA,CASSSHPGGSEKLFF,TGTGCCAGCAGCTCCCATCCGGGTGGGAGTGAAAAACTGTTTTTT
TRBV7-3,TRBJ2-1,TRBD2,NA,CASSSGLSGGNLYNEQFF,TGTGCCAGCAGCTCGGGTCTTAGCGGGGGGAACCTCTACAATGAGCAGTTCTTC
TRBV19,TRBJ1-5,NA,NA,CASSLTGYYQPQHF,TGTGCCAGTAGTCTGACAGGTTACTATCAGCCCCAGCATTTT
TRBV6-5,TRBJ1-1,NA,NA,CASSPSLFGEAFF,TGTGCCAGCAGTCCCAGTTTGTTTGGTGAAGCTTTCTTT
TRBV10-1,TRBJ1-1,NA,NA,CASSDYSNTEAFF,TGCGCCAGCAGTGATTATTCTAACACTGAAGCTTTCTTT
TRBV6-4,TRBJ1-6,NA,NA,CASSVKRAPLHF,TGTGCCAGCAGTGTGAAAAGGGCACCCCTCCACTTT
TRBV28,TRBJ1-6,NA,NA,CASSTGNSPLHF,TGTGCCAGCAGTACGGGTAATTCACCCCTCCACTTT
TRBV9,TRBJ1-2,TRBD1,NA,CASSDQGGIGYGYTF,TGTGCCAGCAGCGATCAGGGGGGGATCGGCTATGGCTACACCTTC
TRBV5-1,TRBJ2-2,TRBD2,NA,CASSPNPSGSNTGELFF,TGCGCCAGCAGCCCGAACCCTAGCGGGTCGAACACCGGGGAGCTGTTTTTT
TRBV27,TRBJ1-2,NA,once,CATKGEDINYGYTF,TGTGCCACTAAAGGGGAGGACATTAACTATGGCTACACCTTC
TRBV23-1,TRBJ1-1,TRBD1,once,CASSQSDFEDREAFF,TGCGCCAGCAGTCAATCGGATTTTGAGGACAGGGAAGCTTTCTTT
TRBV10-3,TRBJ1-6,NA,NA,CAISDDRGYNSPLHF,TGTGCCATCAGTGACGACAGAGGTTATAATTCACCCCTCCACTTT
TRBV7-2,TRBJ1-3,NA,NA,CASSLVGQGNTIYF,TGTGCCAGCAGCTTAGTCGGGCAGGGAAACACCATATATTTT
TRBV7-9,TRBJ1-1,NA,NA,CASSLEFGTNTEAFF,TGTGCCAGCAGCTTAGAGTTTGGTACGAACACTGAAGCTTTCTTT